This T cell receptor (beta chain) was obtained from a study of blood T cell repertoires in COVID-19 (dated by TCRdb to 2019 to 2021). Study-wide context: Samples from collaborators originated in the United States, Italy and Spain and spanned both the acute and convalescent phases of COVID-19. The samples were drawn from two sources: the first 160 participants of the ongoing ImmuneRACE study, and fewer than 1,500 subjects contributed by 6 global collaborators. A de-identified subject ID, COVID-19 status, age in years and sex were almost always included in the sample metadata. The repertoires were released in a freely available public database intended as a resource for research on the immune response to SARS-CoV-2. The material from the prospective study consisted of cDNA or gDNA derived from T cells, B-cell-depleted T cells, or PBMCs. Where available, HLA class I and class II types were obtained from metadata supplied by the sample provider rather than from assay-based typing. Subjects who had been exposed to COVID-19, were actively infected with it, or had recovered from it provided the deeply sampled blood TCRbeta repertoires that made up the dataset.

Enrolling through a virtual design, the prospective study's participants ranged in age from roughly 18 to 90 years and lived across 24 United States geographic areas. In the prospective study, participants were assigned to cohorts based on the clinical history participants reported in a screening survey and a study questionnaire. For ImmuneRACE Cohort 3, a participant was defined as recovered based on two consecutive negative NP/OP PCR tests, clearance by a healthcare professional, or resolution of symptoms. Mobile phlebotomists in the prospective study collected whole blood, serum and a nasopharyngeal or oropharyngeal swab from every participant. Additional blood draws and questionnaires over an approximately two-month period could optionally be provided by prospective study participants. Blood samples from the prospective study were shipped frozen or at room temperature prior to DNA extraction.

CDR1 is given as SGHTA and CDR2 as FQGTGA, both from the germline V gene. V sheds 6 bases and J sheds 4 bases, leaving 15 bases between their ends. Spanning cysteine to phenylalanine, the CDR3 consists of 15 amino acids. Only the CDR3 DNA stays, 45 bases, in frame from base 1. As concerns this clone: The antigen it binds to is not known. Base qualities were left out, and no much larger clone turns up one base away.

TCRbeta CDR3 regions were amplified from genomic DNA using the immunoSEQ Assay, a bias-controlled multiplex PCR. The published analysis was carried out like this. The number of nucleated cells in each sample was estimated by amplification of reference gene primers within the assay. To quantify the absolute abundance of each unique TCRbeta CDR3 rearrangement, sequence reads were collapsed and filtered. For each sample, productive Simpson clonality was calculated by taking the square root of Simpson's diversity index across productive rearrangements. This is the immuneACCESS table as TCRdb keeps it, with only in-frame sequences that have V and J called. A part of the clones is gone; compared with another copy, unresolved V genes explain less than half, and the rest is unexplained. D and trimming were read from the DNA, whereas the V and J calls and clone size are those reported in that table. Counted in this sample were roughly 270,000 clones; about 85% of them appeared once. 2% to 3% of the sample belongs to the ten largest clones.

Broader findings and caveats from the paper: How much clinical and demographic metadata was included differed by source and by participant, and the metadata was provided uncurated.

Sequencing input: PBMCs or T cells enriched from blood (not recorded which). The chain joins TRBV7-3 to TRBJ2-2; TRBD1 might be the D gene, on 7 matching bases. This TCR came from a woman between 50 and 59 years old who had recovered from COVID-19. The nucleotides read TGTGCCAGCAGAACAAAGCAGGGGGGCACCGGGGAGCTGTTTTTT. The resulting protein is CASRTKQGGTGELFF.